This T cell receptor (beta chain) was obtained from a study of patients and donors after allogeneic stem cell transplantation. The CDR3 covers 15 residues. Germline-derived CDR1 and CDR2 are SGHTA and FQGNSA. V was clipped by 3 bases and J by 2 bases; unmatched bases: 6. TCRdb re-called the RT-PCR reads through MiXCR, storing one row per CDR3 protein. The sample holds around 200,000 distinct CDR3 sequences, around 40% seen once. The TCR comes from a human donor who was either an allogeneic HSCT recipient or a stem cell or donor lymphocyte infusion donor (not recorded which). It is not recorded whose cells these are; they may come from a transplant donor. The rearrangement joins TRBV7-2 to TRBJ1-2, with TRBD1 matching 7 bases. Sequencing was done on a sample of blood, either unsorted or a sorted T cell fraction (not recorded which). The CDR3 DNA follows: TGTGCCAGCAGCTTTGTCCGGGACAGAAACTATGGCTACACCTTC. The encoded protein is CASSFVRDRNYGYTF.